Listed below are T cell receptor beta chains from one sample, sequenced in a study of T cell responses to AZD1222 COVID-19 vaccine. Produced via immunoSEQ multiplex PCR; TCRdb's table is partial and in-frame only. The sample holds roughly 160,000 clones, roughly nine tenths seen once. The sequenced sample was peripheral blood, obtained on day 0 of AZD1222 vaccination. The receptors come from an adult in good health. Each CDR3 is given without its conserved first and last residue.

CDR3aa: ASSIPKTGTASTDTQY
j_gene: TRBJ2-3
v_gene: TRBV19

CDR3aa: ASSLGVRGYICFTGELF
j_gene: TRBJ2-2
v_gene: TRBV5-1

CDR3aa: SVDWTSGGATEQF
j_gene: TRBJ2-1
v_gene: TRBV29-1

CDR3aa: ASSSILPGLGKGQPQH
j_gene: TRBJ1-5
v_gene: TRBV21-1

CDR3aa: ASSNRDPIGYEQY
j_gene: TRBJ2-7
v_gene: TRBV19

CDR3aa: ASSYRQGQGNTEAF
j_gene: TRBJ1-1
v_gene: TRBV6-5

CDR3aa: ASSTTGTRSTGELF
j_gene: TRBJ2-2
v_gene: TRBV7-3

CDR3aa: ASSLDVNEKLF
j_gene: TRBJ1-4
v_gene: TRBV5-5

CDR3aa: ASSDTGTRQPQH
j_gene: TRBJ1-5
v_gene: TRBV19

CDR3aa: AWTYGGRETQY
j_gene: TRBJ2-5
v_gene: TRBV30

CDR3aa: ASSQEGPPRTDTQY
j_gene: TRBJ2-3
v_gene: TRBV4-2

CDR3aa: ASNIRDLTNTYEQY
j_gene: TRBJ2-7
v_gene: TRBV2

CDR3aa: ASSSNSGANVLT
j_gene: TRBJ2-6
v_gene: TRBV7-9

CDR3aa: ASSPSSGGQGYEQY
j_gene: TRBJ2-7
v_gene: TRBV18

CDR3aa: ASSLDRNTGELF
j_gene: TRBJ2-2
v_gene: TRBV11-2

CDR3aa: SAGGIPGDAGNTIY
j_gene: TRBJ1-3
v_gene: TRBV29-1

CDR3aa: ASSQDFGWDNEKLF
j_gene: TRBJ1-4
v_gene: TRBV4-1